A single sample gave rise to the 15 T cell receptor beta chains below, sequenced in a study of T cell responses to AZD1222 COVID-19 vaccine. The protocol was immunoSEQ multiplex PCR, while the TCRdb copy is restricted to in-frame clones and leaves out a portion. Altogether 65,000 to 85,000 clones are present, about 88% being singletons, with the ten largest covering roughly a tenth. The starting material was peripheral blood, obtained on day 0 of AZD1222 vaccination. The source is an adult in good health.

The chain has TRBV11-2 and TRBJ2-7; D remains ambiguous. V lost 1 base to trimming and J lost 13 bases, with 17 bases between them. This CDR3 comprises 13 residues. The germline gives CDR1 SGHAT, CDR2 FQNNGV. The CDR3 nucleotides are TGTGCCAGCAGCTTAGGCGTTCTTGCAGAACGCTACTTC. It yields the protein CASSLGVLAERYF.

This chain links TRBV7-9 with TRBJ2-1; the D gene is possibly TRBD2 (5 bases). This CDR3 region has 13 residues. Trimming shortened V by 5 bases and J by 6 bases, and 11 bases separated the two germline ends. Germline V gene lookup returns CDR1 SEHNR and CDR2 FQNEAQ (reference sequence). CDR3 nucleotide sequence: TGTGCCAGCAGCCCGACTACACCCAATGAGCAGTTCTTC. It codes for CASSPTTPNEQFF.

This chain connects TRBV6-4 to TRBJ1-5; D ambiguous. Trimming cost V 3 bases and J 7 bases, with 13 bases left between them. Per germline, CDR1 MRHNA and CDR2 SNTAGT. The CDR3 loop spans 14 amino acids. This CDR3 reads CASSEGSGNQPQHF. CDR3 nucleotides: TGTGCCAGCAGTGAGGGGTCGGGGAACCAGCCCCAGCATTTT.

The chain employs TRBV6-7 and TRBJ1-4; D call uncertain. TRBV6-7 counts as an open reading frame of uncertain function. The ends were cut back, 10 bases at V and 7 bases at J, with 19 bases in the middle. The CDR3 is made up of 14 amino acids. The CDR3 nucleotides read TGTGCCACCCACTCGAGCCGGGTAGGTGAAAAACTGTTTTTT. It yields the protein CATHSSRVGEKLFF.

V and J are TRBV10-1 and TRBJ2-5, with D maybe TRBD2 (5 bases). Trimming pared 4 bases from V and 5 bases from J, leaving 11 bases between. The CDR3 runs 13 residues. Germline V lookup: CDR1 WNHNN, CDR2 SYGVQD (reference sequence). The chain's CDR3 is CASSGLAGETQYF. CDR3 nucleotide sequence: TGCGCCAGCAGTGGGCTAGCCGGGGAGACCCAGTACTTC.

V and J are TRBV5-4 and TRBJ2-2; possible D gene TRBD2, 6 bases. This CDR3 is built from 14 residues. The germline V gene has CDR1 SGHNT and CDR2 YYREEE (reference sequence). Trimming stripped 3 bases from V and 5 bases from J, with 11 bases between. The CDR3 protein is CASSSGLLTGELFF. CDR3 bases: TGTGCCAGCAGCTCGGGACTGTTAACCGGGGAGCTGTTTTTT.

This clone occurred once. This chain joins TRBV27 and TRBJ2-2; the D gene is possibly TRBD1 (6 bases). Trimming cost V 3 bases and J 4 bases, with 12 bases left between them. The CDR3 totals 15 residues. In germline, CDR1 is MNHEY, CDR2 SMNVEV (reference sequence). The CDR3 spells CASSLGRGFTGELFF. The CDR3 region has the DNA TGTGCCAGCAGTTTGGGCAGGGGATTCACCGGGGAGCTGTTTTTT.

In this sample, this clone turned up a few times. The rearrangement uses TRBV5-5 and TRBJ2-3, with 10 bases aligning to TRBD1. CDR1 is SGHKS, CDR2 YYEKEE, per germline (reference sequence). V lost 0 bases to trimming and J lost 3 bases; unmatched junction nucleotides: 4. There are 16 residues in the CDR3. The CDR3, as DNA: TGTGCCAGCAGCTTGGTACCGGGACAGGGGACAGATACGCAGTATTTT. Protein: CASSLVPGQGTDTQYF.

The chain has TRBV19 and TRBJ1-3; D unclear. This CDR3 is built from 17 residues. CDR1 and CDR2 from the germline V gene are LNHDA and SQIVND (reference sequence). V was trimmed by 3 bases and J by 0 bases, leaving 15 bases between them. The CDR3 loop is CASSIKRHTSSGNTIYF. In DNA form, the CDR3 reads TGTGCCAGTAGTATTAAAAGACATACAAGCTCTGGAAACACCATATATTTT.

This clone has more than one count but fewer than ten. The CDR3 region is CASSEVGPPTDTQYF. The CDR3 DNA is TGTGCCAGCAGTGAAGTGGGCCCCCCCACAGATACGCAGTATTTT. The chain is built from TRBV6-1 and TRBJ2-3; unclear D gene. The CDR3 is 15 amino acids. V was cut by 1 base and J by 2 bases, with 10 bases left in between. Germline V gene lookup returns CDR1 MNHNS and CDR2 SASEGT.

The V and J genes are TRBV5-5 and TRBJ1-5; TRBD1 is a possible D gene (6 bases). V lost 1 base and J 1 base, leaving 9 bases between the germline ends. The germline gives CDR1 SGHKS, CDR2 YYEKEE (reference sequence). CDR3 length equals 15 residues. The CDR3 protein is CASSLTGTSNQPQHF. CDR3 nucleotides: TGTGCCAGCAGCTTGACAGGGACCAGCAATCAGCCCCAGCATTTT.

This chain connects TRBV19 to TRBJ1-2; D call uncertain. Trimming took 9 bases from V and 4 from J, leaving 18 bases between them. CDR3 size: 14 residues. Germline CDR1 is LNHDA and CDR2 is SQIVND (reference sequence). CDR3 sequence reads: CASERAGVFYGYTF. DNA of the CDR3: TGTGCCAGCGAGCGGGCTGGGGTATTCTATGGCTACACCTTC. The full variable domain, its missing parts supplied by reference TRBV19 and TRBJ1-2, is DGGITQSPKYLFRKEGQNVTLSCEQNLNHDAMYWYRQDPGQGLRLIYYSQIVNDFQKGDIAEGYSVSREKKESFPLTVTSAQKNPTAFYLCASERAGVFYGYTFGSGTRLTVV.

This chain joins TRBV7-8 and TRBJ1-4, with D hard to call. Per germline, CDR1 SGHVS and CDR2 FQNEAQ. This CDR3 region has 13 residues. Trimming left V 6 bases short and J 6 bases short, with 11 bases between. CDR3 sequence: CASRRSDYEKLFF. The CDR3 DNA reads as TGTGCCAGCAGAAGGTCGGACTATGAAAAACTGTTTTTT.

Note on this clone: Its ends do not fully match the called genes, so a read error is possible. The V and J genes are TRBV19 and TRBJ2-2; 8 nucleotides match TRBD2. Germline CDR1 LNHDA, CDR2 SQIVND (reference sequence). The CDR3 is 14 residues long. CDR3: CPRTFDGGVRELFF. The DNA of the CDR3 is TGTCCCAGAACATTTGACGGGGGGGTCAGGGAGCTGTTTTTT.

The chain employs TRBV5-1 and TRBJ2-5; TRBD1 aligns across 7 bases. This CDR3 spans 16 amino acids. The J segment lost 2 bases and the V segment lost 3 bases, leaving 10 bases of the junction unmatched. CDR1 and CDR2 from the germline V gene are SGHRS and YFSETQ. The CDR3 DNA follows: TGCGCCAGCAGCTCGAATAGACGGGACAGACAAGAGACCCAGTACTTC. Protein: CASSSNRRDRQETQYF.